Presented here are 27 T cell receptor beta chains from one specimen sequenced in a study of long-term antiretroviral therapy in people with HIV. A v3.0 immunoSEQ assay was performed at survey level. Some clones are missing from TCRdb's copy, which holds only in-frame ones; the method was immunoSEQ multiplex PCR. The table lists over 40,000 clones, approximately 94% of them singletons, with around 2.1% in the top ten. Material: unsorted PBMCs, obtained 9 to 9.5 years after starting antiretroviral therapy. Receptors originate from a man aged 25 to 45 with HIV.

This chain links TRBV27 with TRBJ1-2; D not resolved. CDR3 size: 14 residues. The germline V gene has CDR1 MNHEY and CDR2 SMNVEV (reference sequence). V was trimmed by 6 bases and J by 1 base, leaving 12 bases between them. The CDR3 DNA reads as TGTGCCAGCAGCCTTCGGACGGATAACTATGGCTACACCTTC. This codes for CASSLRTDNYGYTF.

The V gene is TRBV5-1, the J gene TRBJ2-5; 11 nucleotides agree with TRBD2. V dropped 4 bases and J dropped 5; count of bases not matched to a gene: 7. The CDR3 loop spans 15 amino acids. Germline V gene lookup returns CDR1 SGHRS and CDR2 YFSETQ. In DNA form, the CDR3 reads TGCGCCAGCAGCGTAGCGGGGGGGGGTTTGGAGACCCAGTACTTC. Translating it yields CASSVAGGGLETQYF.

The chain has TRBV7-6 and TRBJ1-2, with D unclear. Trimming removed 5 bases from V and 6 bases from J, with 22 bases in between. This CDR3 has 16 amino acids. The germline V gene has CDR1 SGHVS and CDR2 FNYEAQ. The CDR3, as DNA: TGTGCCAGCAGCCCCCTCCCCGGAGCCGAGGGTGATGGCTACACCTTC. This codes for CASSPLPGAEGDGYTF.

J is TRBJ1-6 and V is TRBV27; D perhaps matches TRBD1 (5 bases). Germline V gene data show CDR1 as MNHEY and CDR2 as SMNVEV (reference sequence). This CDR3 contains 14 residues. The V gene lost 3 bases and the J gene lost 10 bases, with 13 bases spanning the gap. Written as DNA, the CDR3 is TGTGCCAGCAGTTTTCCGGGACTAGGGTCACCCCTCCACTTT. Translating gives CASSFPGLGSPLHF.

In DNA form, the CDR3 reads TGTGCCTGGACCCAGCCGACAGGGGACACTGAAGCTTTCTTT. Encoded protein: CAWTQPTGDTEAFF. The genes are TRBV30 and TRBJ1-1, with 8 bases matching TRBD1. CDR3 length: 14 amino acids. V was clipped by 4 bases and J by 3 bases; unmatched bases: 7. CDR1 is GTSNPN and CDR2 is SVGIG in the germline V gene (reference sequence).

The chain combines TRBV18 with TRBJ2-5; D is possibly TRBD1 (6 bases). Germline V CDR1 and CDR2: KGHSH, LQKENI. This CDR3 region has 13 residues. Trimming stripped 2 bases from V and 3 bases from J, with 7 bases between. The CDR3 DNA is TGTGCCAGCTCACCAAGGACAGAAGAGACCCAGTACTTC. It translates to CASSPRTEETQYF.

V usage is TRBV7-3 and J usage is TRBJ1-6; 9 nucleotides align to TRBD1. V trimming: 5 bases; J trimming: 4 bases; junction bases outside the gene matches: 3. Germline V gene sequence: CDR1 SGHTA, CDR2 FQGTGA. The CDR3 spans 15 residues. The CDR3 bases are TGTGCCAGCAGCCCCGGACAGGGGTATAATTCACCCCTCCACTTT. This encodes CASSPGQGYNSPLHF.

The rearrangement links TRBV9 to TRBJ2-2; 10 positions agree with TRBD1. Germline CDR1 and CDR2: SGDLS and YYNGEE. V dropped 4 bases and J dropped 3; count of bases not matched to a gene: 6. CDR3 size: 16 residues. The CDR3 nucleotides read TGTGCCAGCAGCAGATCGACAGGGGGCGACACCGGGGAGCTGTTTTTT. Translating gives CASSRSTGGDTGELFF.

The chain couples TRBV4-2 to TRBJ1-3; a weak D match, TRBD1 (6 bases). V was cut by 0 bases and J by 5 bases, with 17 bases left in between. This CDR3 is 17 amino acids long. Germline V lookup: CDR1 LGHNA, CDR2 YNFKEQ. Written as DNA, the CDR3 is TGTGCCAGCAGCCAAGATTCAGGGGTACCGCTGCGAAACACCATATATTTT. It specifies CASSQDSGVPLRNTIYF.

V is TRBV10-3 and J is TRBJ2-5, with 7 bases that match TRBD1. Trimming removed 0 bases from V and 2 bases from J; junction bases left unmatched: 6. CDR3 size: 16 residues. Germline CDR1 ENHRY, CDR2 SYGVKD. The CDR3 DNA is TGTGCCATCAGTGAGTCGGTAGGGACAGCTCAAGAGACCCAGTACTTC. Translated, it gives CAISESVGTAQETQYF.

This rearrangement joins TRBV28 to TRBJ1-5; no clear D. The CDR3 runs 12 residues. V was pared by 4 bases and J by 1 base, with 2 bases between. CDR1 and CDR2 (germline): MDHEN, SYDVKM. For the CDR3, the DNA is TGTGCCAGCAGTTGGAGCAATCAGCCCCAGCATTTT. This translates into CASSWSNQPQHF.

V usage is TRBV19 and J usage is TRBJ2-1, with D perhaps TRBD1 (6 bases). CDR1 is LNHDA, CDR2 SQIVND, per germline (reference sequence). Trimming left V 9 bases short and J 5 bases short, with 11 bases between. CDR3 length equals 12 residues. The CDR3 reads CARGQYNNEQFF. CDR3 in DNA: TGTGCCAGAGGACAGTATAACAATGAGCAGTTCTTC.

The rearrangement joins TRBV5-1 to TRBJ2-5; 8 nucleotides agree with TRBD1. The CDR3 consists of 14 residues. V dropped 4 bases and J dropped 5; count of bases not matched to a gene: 7. From germline, CDR1 is SGHRS and CDR2 YFSETQ. CDR3 nucleotide sequence: TGCGCCAGCAGCCCTAGGACAGGGCGGGAGACCCAGTACTTC. Translation: CASSPRTGRETQYF. Based on the CDR3 plus reference TRBV5-1 and TRBJ2-5, the full variable domain is KAGVTQTPRYLIKTRGQQVTLSCSPISGHRSVSWYQQTPGQGLQFLFEYFSETQRNKGNFPGRFSGRQFSNSRSEMNVSTLELGDSALYLCASSPRTGRETQYFGPGTRLLVL.

In nucleotides, the CDR3 is TGTGCCCAGGACAGGGGCAACTCTGGAAACACCATATATTTT. It is translated as CAQDRGNSGNTIYF. The chain employs TRBV30 and TRBJ1-3, with TRBD1 matching 9 bases. Germline CDR1 is GTSNPN and CDR2 is SVGIG (reference sequence). Trimming removed 8 bases from V and 0 bases from J; junction bases left unmatched: 5. This CDR3 has 14 amino acids.

This clone was recorded once. This chain uses TRBV7-9 with TRBJ2-7, with D possibly matching TRBD2 (5 bases). CDR1 SEHNR and CDR2 FQNEAQ come from the germline V gene (reference sequence). This CDR3 is 11 amino acids long. Trimming removed 8 bases at V and 5 bases at J, with 10 bases between. In DNA, the CDR3 is TGTGCCAGCGAATGGGGAGACGAGCAGTACGTC. This translates into CASEWGDEQYV.

The V call is TRBV6-1, the J call TRBJ2-7; 10 positions agree with TRBD2. Germline lookup yields CDR1 MNHNS and CDR2 SASEGT. V was clipped by 6 bases and J by 4 bases; unmatched bases: 9. The length of the CDR3 is 15 residues. The CDR3 DNA follows: TGTGCCAGCAGGGCAGGACTAGCGGATGTTTACGAGCAGTACGTC. Translated, it gives CASRAGLADVYEQYV.

The chain couples TRBV11-3 to TRBJ2-1; 10 nucleotides match TRBD2. The germline gives CDR1 SGHNT, CDR2 YENEEA. The CDR3 has 15 amino acids. The trim removed 4 bases at V and 7 bases at J, leaving 7 bases unmatched. CDR3 nucleotide sequence: TGTGCCAGCAGCTCAAGCGGGGGGGTGAGGAATGAGCAGTTCTTC. This encodes CASSSSGGVRNEQFF. Using reference TRBV11-3 and TRBJ2-1 for the parts outside the CDR3, the full variable domain is EAGVVQSPRYKIIEKKQPVAFWCNPISGHNTLYWYLQNLGQGPELLIRYENEEAVDDSQLPKDRFSAERLKGVDSTLKIQPAELGDSAVYLCASSSSGGVRNEQFFGPGTRLTVL.

This rearrangement joins TRBV6-5 to TRBJ1-5; tentative D call: TRBD1 (6 bases). The ends were cut back, 6 bases at V and 5 bases at J, with 11 bases in the middle. CDR3 length: 13 residues. Germline V CDR1 and CDR2: MNHEY, SVGAGI. In DNA form, the CDR3 reads TGTGCCAGCAGAAACAGGGAGGATCAGCCCCAGCATTTT. Protein sequence: CASRNREDQPQHF.

J is TRBJ2-1 and V is TRBV6-5; 11 bases align to TRBD2. The CDR3 runs to 15 residues. Trimming at V came to 5 bases and at J to 3 bases, leaving 3 bases not matched to a gene. The germline V gene encodes CDR1 MNHEY and CDR2 SVGAGI. The CDR3 loop reads CASSTGTSGYNEQFF. The CDR3 coding sequence is TGTGCCAGCAGTACCGGGACTAGCGGCTACAATGAGCAGTTCTTC.

This clone has a single count. The chain couples TRBV5-4 to TRBJ2-2, with D possibly matching TRBD2 (5 bases). The CDR3 length is 15 residues. Germline V gene data show CDR1 as SGHNT and CDR2 as YYREEE (reference sequence). The V end was cut by 4 bases, the J end by 1 base, with 11 bases between. The CDR3: CASSDRGLNTGELFF. CDR3 nucleotides: TGTGCCAGCAGCGACCGGGGTCTGAACACCGGGGAGCTGTTTTTT.

The rearrangement links TRBV4-1 to TRBJ2-7; 10 nucleotides line up with TRBD2. Germline V gene lookup returns CDR1 MGHRA and CDR2 YSYEKL. V lost 6 bases to trimming and J lost 0 bases; unmatched junction nucleotides: 5. The CDR3 totals 15 residues. CDR3 loop: CASSLSGGSSYEQYF. CDR3 sequence (DNA): TGCGCCAGCAGTCTTAGCGGGGGGAGCTCCTACGAGCAGTACTTC.

As DNA, the CDR3 is TGTGCCAGCAGCCCGCAGGACAGGCCCACAGATACGCAGTATTTT. Its translation: CASSPQDRPTDTQYF. The V gene is TRBV7-9, the J gene TRBJ2-3, with 7 bases that match TRBD1. CDR3 length: 15 residues. Per germline, CDR1 SEHNR and CDR2 FQNEAQ (reference sequence). V shed 5 bases, J shed 2 bases, and the junction held 7 bases outside the gene matches.

The rearrangement uses TRBV28 and TRBJ1-1; no clear D. The ends were cut back, 6 bases at V and 4 bases at J, with 15 bases in the middle. The length of the CDR3 is 14 residues. Germline loops: CDR1 MDHEN, CDR2 SYDVKM. The CDR3 DNA reads as TGTGCCAGCAGACCCGGCTTGGTCGGCACTGAAGCTTTCTTT. It is translated as CASRPGLVGTEAFF. Full variable domain (remainder filled in from reference TRBV28 and TRBJ1-1): DVKVTQSSRYLVKRTGEKVFLECVQDMDHENMFWYRQDPGLGLRLIYFSYDVKMKEKGDIPEGYSVSREKKERFSLILESASTNQTSMYLCASRPGLVGTEAFFGQGTRLTVV.

V and J are TRBV19 and TRBJ1-2; the D gene is possibly TRBD1 (5 bases). This CDR3 comprises 15 residues. Germline V lookup: CDR1 LNHDA, CDR2 SQIVND (reference sequence). Between the trimmed V and J ends, which lost 6 bases and 4 bases, there was a span of 18 bases. The CDR3 spells CASSRSRGAGYGYTF. The CDR3 nucleotides read TGTGCCAGTAGCCGATCTCGAGGGGCTGGCTATGGCTACACCTTC.

V usage is TRBV6-4 and J usage is TRBJ2-1; D is undetermined. CDR3 length: 13 residues. V was clipped by 0 bases and J by 7 bases, with 7 bases between them. Germline assignment: CDR1 MRHNA and CDR2 SNTAGT. The CDR3 sequence is CASSDSNINEQFF. The CDR3 DNA reads TGTGCCAGCAGTGACTCCAACATAAATGAGCAGTTCTTC.

The table lists this clone with a count of one. A read error may account for a junction end that differs from germline. The J gene is TRBJ1-5, the V gene TRBV7-7; TRBD1 aligns across 7 bases. The CDR3 sequence is 13 residues long. Germline V CDR1 and CDR2: SSHAT, FNYEAQ (reference sequence). The CDR3 DNA follows: TGTGCTAGCAGCGCTGGGACAGATCAGCCCCAGCATTTT. Translated, it gives CASSAGTDQPQHF.

The rearrangement uses TRBV7-3 and TRBJ2-1; 10 nucleotides align to TRBD2. Germline V gene data show CDR1 as SGHTA and CDR2 as FQGTGA. Trimming removed 5 bases from V and 0 bases from J; junction bases left unmatched: 7. The CDR3 has 17 amino acids. The chain's CDR3 is CASSPPERGGSYNEQFF. In nucleotides, the CDR3 is TGTGCCAGCAGCCCGCCCGAGCGGGGGGGCTCCTACAATGAGCAGTTCTTC.